This T cell receptor (beta chain) was captured by sequencing in a study of PD-1 blockade in classical Hodgkin lymphoma. Study conclusions and caveats: It was reported that newly diagnosed patients had less baseline TCR diversity than healthy donors. The causes of the repertoire differences, possibly disease activity or prior therapy, remain undefined.

The CDR3 has 15 residues. Germline loops: CDR1 MNHEY, CDR2 SMNVEV (reference sequence). V gave up 2 bases and J gave up 4 bases; unmatched junction bases: 3. This sample's time point: newly diagnosed, previously untreated cHL patient sample. As a comparison, the study used PBMCs from newly diagnosed, untreated classical Hodgkin lymphoma. In regard to this clone: Its antigen is not known. Different DNA sequences within this sample yield the same CDR3.

The data were produced by immunoSEQ multiplex PCR, yet TCRdb's version contains in-frame clones alone and is incomplete. The sample holds over 15,000 clones, approximately 86% seen once. The genes are TRBV27 and TRBJ2-1; 9 nucleotides align to TRBD2. The receptor's source is a human donor with classical Hodgkin lymphoma. Specimen: peripheral blood mononuclear cells (PBMCs). The CDR3 sequence: CASSLGLAGYNEQFF. DNA for the CDR3: TGTGCCAGCAGTTTAGGTCTAGCGGGATACAATGAGCAGTTCTTC.